A selection of T cell receptor beta chains follows, all from one sample in a study of cytotoxic CD8 clonotypes in ibrutinib-treated CLL. Only in-frame clones appear in the TCRdb table, and some are missing; sequencing was by immunoSEQ multiplex PCR. The table lists 150,000 or so clones, 70% to 85% of them singletons. The sample here was PBMCs, taken after 12 months of ibrutinib treatment. These receptors originate from a human donor with chronic lymphocytic leukemia. The CDR3 runs from the conserved cysteine through the conserved F or W. A D gene is named only where the DNA matches it firmly. Some rows have no size entry. The others give once, few or many, or a class for an expanded clone.

abundance	d_gene	v_gene	j_gene	CDR3nt	CDR3aa
-	-	TRBV5-6	TRBJ2-5	TGTGCCAGCAGTTTGGGGAGAGAGACCCAGTACTTC	CASSLGRETQYF
-	TRBD1	TRBV30	TRBJ2-5	TGTGCCTGGAGTTTACCAGGGGGCCCCTTTGGTGAGACCCAGTACTTC	CAWSLPGGPFGETQYF
-	TRBD1	TRBV15	TRBJ1-5	TGTGCCACCAAGGTGGGACAGGGGGCCAATCAGCCCCAGCATTTT	CATKVGQGANQPQHF
few	-	TRBV7-3	TRBJ1-1	TGTGCCAGCAGCTTAAACGGGGGACCCACTGAAGCTTTCTTT	CASSLNGGPTEAFF
-	TRBD2	TRBV2	TRBJ2-7	TGTGCCAGCAGAGATAGCGGGGGGGCTTTCTACGAGCAGTACTTC	CASRDSGGAFYEQYF
-	-	TRBV19	TRBJ2-7	TGTGCCAGTAGTATCAGGGCAGGGTACGACGAGCAGTACTTC	CASSIRAGYDEQYF
few	TRBD2	TRBV5-1	TRBJ2-7	TGCGCCAGCAGCTTGGTTCTAGCGGGAACCTACGAGCAGTACTTC	CASSLVLAGTYEQYF
-	-	TRBV18	TRBJ1-4	TGTGCCAGCTCACTTCGGCAGGGTCCTAATGAAAAACTGTTTTTT	CASSLRQGPNEKLFF
few	-	TRBV15	TRBJ2-3	TGTGCCACCAGCAGAGATTGGAACAGAGACACAGATACGCAGTATTTT	CATSRDWNRDTDTQYF
-	-	TRBV30	TRBJ2-7	TGTGCCTGGAGTTCGGCTTACGAGCAGTACTTC	CAWSSAYEQYF
-	TRBD2	TRBV4-3	TRBJ2-7	TGCGCCAGCAGCCAAGTAACTAGCGGGATCGACGAGCAGTACTTC	CASSQVTSGIDEQYF
-	-	TRBV7-2	TRBJ1-6	TGTGCCAGCAGCTCGTCGACAGGCCCAGTGCCCCTCCACTTT	CASSSSTGPVPLHF